This T cell receptor beta chain is from a study of blood T cells in healthy people across ages. CDR1 is SNHLY, CDR2 FYNNEI, per germline. This CDR3 is 15 amino acids long. Trimming removed 1 base from V and 8 bases from J, with 15 bases in between. With a J-beta primer mix and a sample-barcoded 5' primer, a second PCR ran about 6 to 11 cycles. TCRdb analysed the 5' RACE reads with MiXCR anew, one entry per CDR3 protein. The data hold fewer than 700,000 distinct CDR3 sequences, with less than 60% observed a single time. Findings and limits, study-wide: A roughly linear age-dependent decrease characterized TCR beta diversity per million T cells. It was held that the diversity estimates obtained from one million T cells were underestimates.

This clonotype was seen once. Its antigen remains unidentified. The V call is TRBV2, the J call TRBJ2-1; no firm D call. Source material: blood. The sequence derives from a man at least 80 years old in good health. This CDR3 reads CASSEVGFSSHEQFF. The DNA of the CDR3 is TGTGCCAGCAGTGAAGTGGGGTTTTCTTCTCATGAGCAGTTCTTC.